The following is a T cell receptor beta chain sequence with its context. The method was immunoSEQ multiplex PCR; TCRdb's version includes in-frame clones alone and lacks a portion of them. The table records about 120,000 clones, 90% to 95% of them present only once. This sample was included in a study of siplizumab effects on memory and regulatory T cells. V lost 8 bases and J 4 bases, leaving 27 bases between the germline ends. The CDR3 is 19 residues long. Looked up from germline, CDR1 is MNHEY and CDR2 is SMNVEV (reference sequence). The TCR sequence derives from a human donor in good health. Sequencing was performed on non-Treg CD4+ T cells sorted from blood. The chain is built from TRBV27 and TRBJ1-6, with D possibly matching TRBD1 (5 bases). In DNA form, the CDR3 reads TGTGCCAGCCGCTTCCTGGTGGCGCGGGGCTACGCATATAATTCACCCCTCCACTTT. This encodes CASRFLVARGYAYNSPLHF.